Below are 7 T cell receptor beta chains sequenced from a single sample in a study of T cell repertoires in cytomegalovirus infection. MiXCR, applied by TCRdb to the reads, yields one record per CDR3 protein. The sample records some 320,000 distinct CDR3 sequences, around 9.5% being singletons. The sequenced sample consisted of PBMCs. These TCRs come from a human donor in good health (CMV status not recorded). Some clones in this sample may be carry-over from other donors' samples.

V and J are TRBV6-1 and TRBJ2-7, with TRBD1 identical over 9 bases. Trimming took 6 bases from V and 7 from J; bases not matched to a gene: 13. Germline assignment: CDR1 MNHNS and CDR2 SASEGT. This CDR3 has 15 residues. The CDR3 loop is CASSYIPGQGGEQYF. The CDR3 bases are TGTGCCAGCAGCTATATCCCGGGACAGGGAGGGGAGCAGTACTTC.

This clonotype has just one count. This chain uses TRBV28 with TRBJ1-4; a possible D gene is TRBD1 (5 bases). V was clipped by 5 bases and J by 1 base, with 11 bases between them. This CDR3 has 15 residues. Germline CDR1 is MDHEN and CDR2 is SYDVKM. CDR3 sequence: CASSPVTVTNEKLFF. CDR3 in DNA: TGTGCCAGCAGTCCGGTGACAGTAACTAATGAAAAACTGTTTTTT.

This clonotype has ten or more counts. V is TRBV7-8 and J is TRBJ1-1, with 7 nucleotides matching TRBD1. V was clipped by 4 bases and J by 5 bases; unmatched bases: 13. The CDR3 is made up of 16 amino acids. Germline-derived CDR1 and CDR2 are SGHVS and FQNEAQ. This chain's CDR3 is CASSSGTVAVNTEAFF. The CDR3 DNA reads TGTGCCAGCAGCTCGGGGACAGTGGCAGTTAATACTGAAGCTTTCTTT.

The rearrangement joins TRBV13 to TRBJ2-4; 9 bases are shared with TRBD2. The germline V gene encodes CDR1 PRHDT and CDR2 FYEKMQ (reference sequence). CDR3 length equals 16 residues. V was pared by 5 bases and J by 1 base, with 6 bases of the junction left unmatched. CDR3 region: CASSTLRGGAKNIQYF. The CDR3 nucleotides read TGTGCCAGCAGCACCCTGCGGGGGGGCGCCAAAAACATTCAGTACTTC.

This clonotype was counted only a few times. This chain connects TRBV7-2 to TRBJ2-7, with 11 bases fitting TRBD1. Losses at the gene ends were 4 bases for V and 6 bases for J; bases not matched to a gene: 5. Per germline, CDR1 SGHTA and CDR2 FQGNSA. The CDR3 spans 14 residues. The CDR3 is CASSSDRGQREQYF. The CDR3 coding sequence is TGTGCCAGCAGCTCGGACAGGGGGCAACGCGAGCAGTACTTC.

The table lists this clonotype with a few counts. V and J are TRBV5-1 and TRBJ1-1, with 8 bases identical to TRBD1. The CDR3 sequence is 17 residues long. V gave up 3 bases and J gave up 5 bases; unmatched junction bases: 15. Germline CDR1 is SGHRS and CDR2 is YFSETQ. This CDR3 is CASSWAGAGGSRTEAFF. CDR3 DNA: TGCGCCAGCAGCTGGGCGGGTGCAGGGGGCTCGAGGACTGAAGCTTTCTTT.

The table lists this clonotype with many counts. The chain is built from TRBV12-3 or TRBV12-4 and TRBJ2-3; D is ambiguous. CDR3 length: 16 residues. V was cut by 7 bases and J by 0 bases, with 17 bases left in between. The CDR3 region is CASKDPLGPSTDTQYF. CDR3 in DNA: TGTGCCAGCAAAGACCCCCTTGGCCCTAGCACAGATACGCAGTATTTT.